The 20 T cell receptor beta chains below were found in one sample sequenced in a study of cytomegalovirus exposure and HLA in healthy donors. PCR used 60 Vbeta primers and 13 Jbeta primers. Only in-frame clones appear in the TCRdb table, and some are missing; sequencing was by immunoSEQ multiplex PCR. Of 150,000 to 200,000 clones in the sample, around 62% were seen once. Sequencing input: PBMCs. These receptors all stem from a man aged 40-49 years in good health and CMV-seronegative.

The rearrangement joins TRBV7-3 to TRBJ2-1, with 9 nucleotides matching TRBD1. With V trimmed by 1 base and J by 6 bases, 4 bases remained unmatched. The V gene's germline CDR1 is SGHTA and CDR2 FQGTGA. The CDR3 sequence is 15 residues long. The CDR3 DNA reads as TGTGCCAGCAGCTTAATCGGGACAGGGACCAATGAGCAGTTCTTC. This gives the protein CASSLIGTGTNEQFF.

The genes are TRBV28 and TRBJ1-6; no clear D. Germline V CDR1 and CDR2: MDHEN, SYDVKM. CDR3 length: 14 amino acids. The V end was cut by 1 base, the J end by 8 bases, with 9 bases between. The DNA of the CDR3 is TGTGCCAGCAGTTTATCGCCAGATTATTCACCCCTCCACTTT. Protein product: CASSLSPDYSPLHF.

This chain joins TRBV5-5 and TRBJ2-5; TRBD2 matches 12 bases. V gave up 0 bases and J gave up 4 bases; unmatched junction bases: 7. Germline CDR1 SGHKS, CDR2 YYEKEE (reference sequence). The CDR3 loop spans 17 amino acids. The CDR3 loop is CASSLVTSGGLRETQYF. In nucleotides, the CDR3 is TGTGCCAGCAGCTTGGTGACTAGCGGGGGCCTAAGAGAGACCCAGTACTTC.

In its sample, this clone was seen once. V and J are TRBV2 and TRBJ2-3; D is undetermined. The CDR3 is 15 amino acids. Deletions cut 6 bases from V and 0 bases from J, with 13 bases between. The V gene's germline CDR1 is SNHLY and CDR2 FYNNEI. The CDR3: CASSGRVSSTDTQYF. The CDR3 DNA reads TGTGCCAGCAGCGGTAGAGTCTCTAGCACAGATACGCAGTATTTT.

The CDR3 reads CASSQLLGGTMNTGELFF. The CDR3 nucleotides are TGCGCCAGCAGCCAGCTCCTAGGGGGGACTATGAACACCGGGGAGCTGTTTTTT. V usage is TRBV4-3 and J usage is TRBJ2-2; tentative D call: TRBD2 (7 bases). This CDR3 comprises 18 residues. Per the germline V gene, CDR1 is LGHNA and CDR2 is YSLEER. Trimming took off 3 bases at V and 1 base at J, with 18 bases between the two ends.

The CDR3 nucleotides read TGTGCCAGCAGTTACAGCGGGACCAAAGAGACCCAGTACTTC. It yields the protein CASSYSGTKETQYF. The chain combines TRBV6-5 with TRBJ2-5, with 7 bases that match TRBD2. Germline V CDR1 and CDR2: MNHEY, SVGAGI. Trimming removed 2 bases from V and 3 bases from J; junction bases left unmatched: 3. The CDR3 totals 14 residues.

This sequence joins TRBV4-2 and TRBJ2-1; the match to TRBD2 covers 10 bases. The CDR3 is made up of 16 amino acids. The germline CDR1 and CDR2 sequences are LGHNA and YNFKEQ. Germline trimming cut 3 bases from V and 6 bases from J; bases unmatched to any gene: 8. The CDR3 DNA follows: TGTGCCAGCAGCCACATTAGCGGGGGGTCGTTCAATGAGCAGTTCTTC. It codes for CASSHISGGSFNEQFF.

The J gene is TRBJ2-3, the V gene TRBV7-6, with D maybe TRBD2 (6 bases). Trimming pared 7 bases from V and 6 bases from J, leaving 23 bases between. The CDR3 has 16 amino acids. In germline, CDR1 is SGHVS, CDR2 FNYEAQ. CDR3 region: CASTKGRGSRGDTQYF. CDR3 DNA sequence: TGTGCCAGCACCAAAGGCCGGGGGTCTCGCGGGGATACGCAGTATTTT.

The rearrangement joins TRBV2 to TRBJ2-1, with D possibly being TRBD2 (5 bases). Germline-derived CDR1 and CDR2 are SNHLY and FYNNEI. The CDR3 spans 12 residues. Trimming left V 6 bases short and J 7 bases short, with 10 bases between. CDR3 region: CASSPTRNEQFF. The CDR3 nucleotides are TGTGCCAGCAGCCCAACTAGAAATGAGCAGTTCTTC.

This sequence joins TRBV29-1 and TRBJ2-7, with D possibly matching TRBD1 (6 bases). This CDR3 spans 14 amino acids. Looked up from germline, CDR1 is SQVTM and CDR2 is ANQGSEA. V was cut by 4 bases and J by 0 bases, with 13 bases left in between. CDR3: CSVGKNRDSYEQYF. The CDR3 nucleotides are TGCAGCGTTGGCAAAAACAGGGACTCCTACGAGCAGTACTTC.

The gene calls are TRBV2 and TRBJ2-5; weak D call: TRBD2 (5 bases). Germline values: CDR1 SNHLY, CDR2 FYNNEI. V was shortened by 8 bases and J by 5 bases, with 15 bases between the two germline ends. The CDR3 is made up of 13 amino acids. The CDR3 DNA sequence: TGTGCCAGCCACACCGTCCCGGGGGAGACCCAGTACTTC. Protein product: CASHTVPGETQYF.

J is TRBJ2-5 and V is TRBV7-9; D gene unclear. The CDR3 covers 12 residues. V lost 3 bases to trimming and J lost 2 bases, with 4 bases between them. Germline lookup yields CDR1 SEHNR and CDR2 FQNEAQ (reference sequence). The CDR3 region has the DNA TGTGCCAGCAGCTTGGCACAAGAGACCCAGTACTTC. This sequence encodes CASSLAQETQYF.

The chain joins TRBV5-1 to TRBJ2-3; D is possibly TRBD1 (6 bases). The CDR3 extends over 15 amino acids. The V gene lost 0 bases and the J gene lost 6 bases, with 14 bases spanning the gap. From germline, CDR1 is SGHRS and CDR2 YFSETQ. The CDR3 coding sequence is TGCGCCAGCAGCTTGGAGGGGGTAAGGTTGGATACGCAGTATTTT. It encodes CASSLEGVRLDTQYF.

The V and J genes are TRBV25-1 and TRBJ2-1; 12 bases are a match to TRBD2. The CDR3 totals 16 residues. Germline V gives CDR1 MGHDK, CDR2 SYGVNS. Unmatched junction bases numbered 0, after V lost 3 bases and J lost 0 bases. This chain's CDR3 is CASSETSGGSYNEQFF. CDR3 in DNA: TGTGCCAGCAGTGAGACTAGCGGGGGCTCCTACAATGAGCAGTTCTTC.

This clone was seen a few times. The chain couples TRBV27 to TRBJ2-3, with 9 bases that match TRBD1. This CDR3 spans 15 amino acids. Germline CDR1 is MNHEY and CDR2 is SMNVEV (reference sequence). Unmatched junction bases numbered 1, after V lost 2 bases and J lost 1 base. CDR3 protein: CASSLRTGGTDTQYF. DNA for the CDR3: TGTGCCAGCAGTTTAAGGACAGGGGGCACAGATACGCAGTATTTT.

The gene calls are TRBV7-9 and TRBJ1-6; TRBD1 might be the D (6 bases). The germline V and J ends were trimmed by 5 bases and 8 bases, with 19 bases remaining between them. Germline CDR1 SEHNR, CDR2 FQNEAQ (reference sequence). The CDR3 loop spans 16 amino acids. This CDR3 is CASSTEGGVGHSPLHF. The CDR3 region has the DNA TGTGCCAGCAGCACAGAGGGGGGGGTCGGGCATTCACCCCTCCACTTT.

The rearrangement joins TRBV7-2 to TRBJ1-3, with D possibly matching TRBD1 (5 bases). Germline values: CDR1 SGHTA, CDR2 FQGNSA. V was pared by 3 bases and J by 4 bases, with 13 bases between. The CDR3 has 15 amino acids. CDR3 sequence reads: CASSFRASVGNTIYF. The CDR3 DNA sequence: TGTGCCAGCAGCTTCAGGGCATCGGTCGGAAACACCATATATTTT.

The V call is TRBV6-5, the J call TRBJ2-5; 8 positions match TRBD2. Germline V gene lookup returns CDR1 MNHEY and CDR2 SVGAGI. The CDR3 has 16 residues. Losses at the gene ends were 2 bases for V and 1 base for J; bases not matched to a gene: 6. The CDR3 protein is CASSYAGGRVQETQYF. CDR3 nucleotides: TGTGCCAGCAGTTACGCGGGGGGCAGGGTCCAAGAGACCCAGTACTTC.

The chain couples TRBV7-9 to TRBJ1-2; 7 positions agree with TRBD1. The ends lost 5 bases at V and 6 bases at J; junction bases unmatched: 6. This CDR3 has 13 amino acids. Looked up from germline, CDR1 is SEHNR and CDR2 is FQNEAQ (reference sequence). The chain's CDR3 is CASSRTGAHGYTF. Written as DNA, the CDR3 is TGTGCCAGCAGCAGAACAGGGGCCCATGGCTACACCTTC.

V gene TRBV7-2 combines with J gene TRBJ1-4; D unresolved. The CDR3 extends over 15 amino acids. Germline V gives CDR1 SGHTA, CDR2 FQGNSA. Trimming stripped 5 bases from V and 0 bases from J, with 10 bases between. This CDR3 is CASSRRGTTNEKLFF. DNA of the CDR3: TGTGCCAGCAGCCGACGAGGGACAACTAATGAAAAACTGTTTTTT.